The 3 T cell receptor beta chains below all came from one sample that was sequenced in a study of T-cell memory formation after mild COVID-19. TCRdb re-analysed the 5' RACE reads in MiXCR, keeping a single row per CDR3 protein. Found here are around 370,000 distinct CDR3 sequences, around a fifth of them singletons; the top ten hold around an eighth. The sample comprised PBMCs or a T cell subset sorted from them (not recorded which). These receptors were taken from an adult woman who had mild COVID-19 (a few samples of this study predate the infection). Cell type and time point are not known.

V and J are TRBV7-9 and TRBJ1-1, with 11 bases lining up with TRBD1. The CDR3 is made up of 13 amino acids. Germline V lookup: CDR1 SEHNR, CDR2 FQNEAQ (reference sequence). Germline trimming cut 5 bases from V and 11 bases from J; bases unmatched to any gene: 7. DNA for the CDR3: TGTGCCAGCAGCCCGGGACAGGGGGGTAGGGCTTTCTTT. Protein product: CASSPGQGGRAFF. The full variable domain, with the rest looked up from reference TRBV7-9 and TRBJ1-1, is DTGVSQNPRHKITKRGQNVTFRCDPISEHNRLYWYRQTLGQGPEFLTYFQNEAQLEKSRLLSDRFSAERPKGSFSTLEIQRTEQGDSAMYLCASSPGQGGRAFFGQGTRLTVV.

The chain is built from TRBV29-1 and TRBJ2-5, with D possibly called TRBD1 or TRBD2 (5 bases each). V lost 4 bases to trimming and J lost 4 bases, with 22 bases between them. Germline V gene data show CDR1 as SQVTM and CDR2 as ANQGSEA. The CDR3 length is 16 residues. CDR3 protein: CSVAVWDLQTSETQYF. CDR3 DNA: TGCAGCGTTGCTGTCTGGGACCTTCAGACCTCAGAGACCCAGTACTTC.

This clonotype has at least ten counts. The V gene is TRBV24-1, the J gene TRBJ2-3; perhaps TRBD2 as D (7 bases). V lost 3 bases to trimming and J lost 0 bases, with 12 bases between them. CDR1 and CDR2 (germline): KGHDR, SFDVKD. This CDR3 is 16 amino acids long. CDR3 bases: TGTGCCACCAGTGATCGAGGGAGGGGGAGCACAGATACGCAGTATTTT. Translating gives CATSDRGRGSTDTQYF.